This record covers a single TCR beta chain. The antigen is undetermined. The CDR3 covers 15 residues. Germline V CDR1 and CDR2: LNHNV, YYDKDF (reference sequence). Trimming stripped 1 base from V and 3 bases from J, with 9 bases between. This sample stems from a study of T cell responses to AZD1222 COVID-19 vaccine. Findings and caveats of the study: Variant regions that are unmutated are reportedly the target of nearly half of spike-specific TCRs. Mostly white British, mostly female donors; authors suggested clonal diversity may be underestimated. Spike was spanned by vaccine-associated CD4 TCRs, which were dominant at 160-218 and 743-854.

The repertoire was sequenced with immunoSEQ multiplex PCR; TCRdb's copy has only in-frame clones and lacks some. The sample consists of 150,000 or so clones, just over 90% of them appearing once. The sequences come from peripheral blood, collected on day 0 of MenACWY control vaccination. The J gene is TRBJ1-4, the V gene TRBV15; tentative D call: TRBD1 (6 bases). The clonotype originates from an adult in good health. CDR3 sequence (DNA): TGTGCCACCAGCAGAGGAGGGGGTTCTAATGAAAAACTGTTTTTT. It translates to CATSRGGGSNEKLFF.